This T cell receptor (beta chain) was documented in a study of cytomegalovirus exposure and HLA in healthy donors. Whole-study context: Ancestry clustering placed about four fifths of approximately 370 genotyped donors in the Caucasian-associated cluster.

In the PCR, 60 Vbeta and 13 Jbeta primers were used. Sequencing used immunoSEQ multiplex PCR; TCRdb keeps in-frame clones, though not all of them. The profile shows 75,000 to 90,000 clones, around three fifths of them singletons. This clone has just a few counts. These donors, healthy bone marrow donors, were studied. The sample taken for sequencing was PBMCs. The TCR originated in a woman aged 40 to 50 in good health and CMV-seropositive.

In DNA, the CDR3 is TGTGCCAGCAGCCAATCCCGACAGGAAAAGAACACTGAAGCTTTCTTT. Its protein product is CASSQSRQEKNTEAFF. The V call is TRBV16, the J call TRBJ1-1; TRBD1 might be the D (6 bases). V gave up 0 bases and J gave up 1 base, with 12 bases separating them. The CDR3 loop spans 16 amino acids. CDR1 KGHSY and CDR2 FQNENV come from the germline V gene.